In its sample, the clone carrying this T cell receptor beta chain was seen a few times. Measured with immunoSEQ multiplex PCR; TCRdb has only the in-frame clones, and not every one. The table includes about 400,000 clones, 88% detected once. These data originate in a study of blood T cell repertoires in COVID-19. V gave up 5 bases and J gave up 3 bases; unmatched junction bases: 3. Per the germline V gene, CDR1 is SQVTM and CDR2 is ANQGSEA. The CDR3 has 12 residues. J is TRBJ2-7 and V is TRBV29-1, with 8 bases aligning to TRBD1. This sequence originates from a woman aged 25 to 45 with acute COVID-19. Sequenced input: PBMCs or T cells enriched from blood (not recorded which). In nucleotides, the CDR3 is TGCAGCGTTACCGGGACAGGCTACGAGCAGTACTTC. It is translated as CSVTGTGYEQYF.